The sequence of this TCR beta chain was determined in a study of CD8+ T cells in alopecia areata (dated by TCRdb to between 2017 and 2018). Regarding the research as a whole: Treated patients were enrolled in an open-label pilot trial of oral tofacitinib at 5 to 10 mg twice daily for moderate-to-severe alopecia areata. Tofacitinib was given for 6 to 18 months, followed by 6 months of follow-up off drug to assess delayed response and recurrence. For the treated patients, the SALT score, which quantifies what percentage of scalp surface area is affected, served as the measure of disease severity. High-throughput TCRbeta sequencing was used to examine T cell clonal expansion in alopecia areata in both the C3H/HeJ mouse model and human patients. Human TCRbeta sequencing covered scalp tissue and sorted CD4+ and CD8+ peripheral blood T cells from patchy and totalis/universalis alopecia areata patients and healthy controls. Biopsies were taken from tofacitinib-treated patients at baseline and again at 4 and 24 weeks into treatment, and several of those patients also had a later scalp biopsy. Scalp clonality was compared across normal scalp (n=4), patchy alopecia areata scalp (n=8), and alopecia totalis/universalis scalp (n=8). RNA came from the PAXgene miRNA kit for fixed scalp, the miRNeasy kit for PBMCs, and the RNeasy kit for mouse skin. TCRbeta CDR3 regions were amplified by immunoSEQ multiplex PCR with 35 Vbeta forward and 13 Jbeta reverse primers.

Library construction relied on the immunoSEQ multiplex PCR assay. To provide template for TCR sequencing, every sample had RNA extracted and reverse transcribed into cDNA. First-strand cDNA was synthesized with SuperScript III using a 2:1 mix of oligo-dT and random hexamers. Amplification bias was assessed with a synthetic immune receptor repertoire, and residual bias was removed computationally. The published analysis was carried out like this. Raw reads were preprocessed for error removal, and CDR3 was defined according to IMGT conventions as running from the conserved cysteine to phenylalanine. Clonality was computed as 1 minus the Shannon entropy, with the entropy normalized by log2 of the number of productive unique TCRs. Whether scalp clones were CD4 or CD8 was inferred by matching scalp TCRbeta sequences against CD4 and CD8 repertoires sorted from blood. What TCRdb holds here is the immuneACCESS table cut down to in-frame rearrangements. Part of the clones is not present; checked against another copy, under half of the missing clones reflect an unresolved V gene, and the others are unexplained. That table gives V, J and clone size, and the DNA gave D and trimming. The sample table records 120,000 or so clones; over 55% of these occur just once. The ten largest clones capture around 6% of the sample.

The germline ends are 12 bases apart after V is trimmed by 4 bases and J by 2 bases. Spanning cysteine to phenylalanine, the CDR3 consists of 14 amino acids. Of the read, only the CDR3 DNA is kept; its 42 bases are in frame from base 1. Taken from the germline V gene (reference sequence), the CDR1 and CDR2 loops are SGHNT and YYREEE. The label giving this sample's time point can be read as: around 29 days on oral tofacitinib. The treatment or condition label, as the study defines it: oral pan-JAK inhibitor, 5-10 mg twice daily. From alopecia areata patients, peripheral blood was collected along with lesional scalp punch biopsies. PBMCs were isolated by density centrifugation and stained for CD3, CD4 and CD8, and CD4+ and CD8+ T cells were sorted on a FACSAria. This clone was observed a handful of times. Its antigen is not yet known. No per-base quality is available; no much larger clone lies one base away.

Broader findings and caveats from the paper: TCR sequences shared between patients were less clear than in mice, possibly partly because of HLA diversity in the patient population. Many expanded lesional clones persisted in scalp and blood during tofacitinib treatment, which may partly explain relapse after stopping treatment. With tofacitinib, both scalp clonality and the number of expanded CD8+ clones among the top 100 scalp clones went down significantly. Unlike mouse skin, where gammadelta T cells dominate, normal human skin contains resident alphabeta T cells that get sequenced too, which complicates analysis of the scalp TCR repertoire. Higher clonality and more expanded CD8+ clones were observed in lesional scalp than in normal scalp, particularly in alopecia totalis/universalis, a finding suggestive of antigenic drive. The treated cohort was small, with a single nonresponder, so links between baseline CD8+ expansion and response need larger studies.

Material: CD4+ T cells sorted from blood, obtained at week 4, from a patient treated with tofacitinib. This clonotype originated in a human donor with alopecia areata. The rearranged chain carries TRBV5-4 and TRBJ2-5, and perhaps TRBD1 as D gene, on 5 matching bases. The CDR3 region has the sequence CASSPTDTQETQYF. The DNA reads TGTGCCAGCAGCCCAACGGACACGCAAGAGACCCAGTACTTC.